Below, 24 T cell receptor beta chains from the same sample are listed, as sequenced in a study of blood T cells in healthy people across ages. The authors ran a second PCR of 7 to 11 cycles using a sample-barcoded 5' primer and a J-beta primer mix. TCRdb re-derived calls from the 5' RACE reads in MiXCR, one entry per CDR3 protein. The repertoire holds 1.5 million to 1.8 million distinct CDR3 sequences, with about 45% as singletons. The sequencing sample was made of blood. Receptors originate from a woman younger than 30 in good health.

This chain links TRBV29-1 with TRBJ2-1, with D tentatively TRBD2 (6 bases). The CDR3 is 16 residues long. Germline V gives CDR1 SQVTM, CDR2 ANQGSEA. V lost 0 bases and J 2 bases, leaving 14 bases between the germline ends. CDR3 region: CSVEDIGGVAYNEQFF. In nucleotides, the CDR3 is TGCAGCGTTGAAGATATCGGGGGTGTCGCCTACAATGAGCAGTTCTTC.

This clonotype appeared a few times. The chain combines TRBV5-1 with TRBJ2-7; the D call may be TRBD1 or TRBD2 (6 bases each). Germline V gives CDR1 SGHRS, CDR2 YFSETQ. The germline V and J ends were trimmed by 4 bases and 5 bases, with 19 bases remaining between them. This CDR3 region has 15 residues. CDR3 coding DNA: TGCGCCAGCAGCCAGGGGTGGCAAGGAGGGAACGAGCAGTACTTC. The encoded protein is CASSQGWQGGNEQYF. Combining the CDR3 with reference TRBV5-1 and TRBJ2-7 gives the whole variable domain KAGVTQTPRYLIKTRGQQVTLSCSPISGHRSVSWYQQTPGQGLQFLFEYFSETQRNKGNFPGRFSGRQFSNSRSEMNVSTLELGDSALYLCASSQGWQGGNEQYFGPGTRLTVT.

This clonotype was picked up a small number of times. The chain has TRBV12-3 or TRBV12-4 and TRBJ2-1; perhaps D is TRBD1 or TRBD2 (5 bases each). The J call may be faulty, since TRBJ2-7 better matches the DNA end. The CDR3 spans 16 residues. The CDR3 coding sequence is TGTGCCAGCAGCCCCGGGACCCAAGAAGGGCTGGATGAGCAGTACTTC. This gives the protein CASSPGTQEGLDEQYF.

Concerning this clonotype itself: One end of the junction varies from germline; a read error may be responsible. The chain joins TRBV7-9 to TRBJ2-7; perhaps D is TRBD1 or TRBD2 (5 bases each). This CDR3 has 13 residues. CDR1 and CDR2 (germline): SEHNR, FQNEAQ (reference sequence). CDR3 sequence (DNA): TGTGCCAGCAGCGTAGCGACAGACAACGAGCAGTACTTC. This encodes CASSVATDNEQYF.

The chain employs TRBV20-1 and TRBJ2-1, with a tentative D call TRBD2 (6 bases). The germline CDR1 and CDR2 sequences are DFQATT and SNEGSKA (reference sequence). The CDR3 length is 14 residues. The V and J ends lost 0 bases and 6 bases respectively, with 12 bases between them. The CDR3 DNA is TGCAGTGCTAGAGATCTTTCCGGGAGCAATGAGCAGTTCTTC. Its protein is CSARDLSGSNEQFF.

V gene TRBV7-2 combines with J gene TRBJ2-1, with D perhaps being TRBD1 or TRBD2 (5 bases each). Deletions cut 1 base from V and 7 bases from J, with 11 bases between. This CDR3 has 14 residues. Germline V gives CDR1 SGHTA, CDR2 FQGNSA. The CDR3 region has the DNA TGTGCCAGCAGCTTAGTCGGGACCCAAAATGAGCAGTTCTTC. This codes for CASSLVGTQNEQFF.

This chain links TRBV6-6 with TRBJ2-7; 10 bases are a match to TRBD1. Germline values: CDR1 MNHNY, CDR2 SVGAGI (reference sequence). CDR3 length: 15 amino acids. The junction had 7 bases not matched to a gene; V was cut back by 8 bases and J by 0 bases. The CDR3 spells CASLSGQGISYEQYF. CDR3 nucleotide sequence: TGTGCCAGCCTTTCGGGACAGGGGATCTCCTACGAGCAGTACTTC.

This clonotype was counted many times. This chain connects TRBV25-1 to TRBJ2-1; D gene ambiguous. V shed 3 bases and J shed 3 bases, with 21 bases lying between them. CDR1 is MGHDK, CDR2 SYGVNS, per germline. This CDR3 contains 18 residues. In nucleotides, the CDR3 is TGTGCCAGCAGTGATACCCCCTCTCTTCAGGTTATCTACAATGAGCAGTTCTTC. Protein product: CASSDTPSLQVIYNEQFF. The full variable domain, in which reference TRBV25-1 and TRBJ2-1 provide the parts outside the CDR3, is EADIYQTPRYLVIGTGKKITLECSQTMGHDKMYWYQQDPGMELHLIHYSYGVNSTEKGDLSSESTVSRIRTEHFPLTLESARPSHTSQYLCASSDTPSLQVIYNEQFFGPGTRLTVL.

This clonotype was counted between two and nine times. This sequence joins TRBV27 and TRBJ2-4, with D maybe TRBD1 (5 bases). The J call is doubtful: the DNA matches TRBJ2-7 better. Germline values: CDR1 MNHEY, CDR2 SMNVEV (reference sequence). CDR3 size: 16 residues. The DNA of the CDR3 is TGTGCCAGCAGTTTAAAAGGGGCAACTCGTCACTACGAGCAGTACTTC. This gives the protein CASSLKGATRHYEQYF.

The CDR3 sequence is CSARDEGNTGELFF. As DNA, the CDR3 is TGCAGTGCTAGAGATGAGGGGAACACCGGGGAGCTGTTTTTT. The rearrangement joins TRBV20-1 to TRBJ2-2, with D perhaps TRBD2 (5 bases). The length of the CDR3 is 14 residues. The germline gives CDR1 DFQATT, CDR2 SNEGSKA (reference sequence). V shed 0 bases and J shed 1 base, with 6 bases lying between them.

The chain links TRBV6-2 or TRBV6-3 to TRBJ2-1, with a weak D call TRBD1 (6 bases). Germline V gives CDR1 MNHEY, CDR2 SVGEGT. The CDR3 runs 16 residues. The V end was cut by 5 bases, the J end by 4 bases, with 18 bases between. CDR3 bases: TGTGCCAGCAGTGGACCTGCAATACAGGGTTACAATGAGCAGTTCTTC. This codes for CASSGPAIQGYNEQFF.

CDR3 sequence: CASRLGTSMDEQFF. The CDR3 DNA reads TGTGCCAGTCGACTAGGGACCTCCATGGATGAGCAGTTCTTC. V and J are TRBV7-2 and TRBJ2-1; D possibly corresponds to TRBD2 (6 bases). The CDR3 length is 14 residues. Germline V gene data show CDR1 as SGHTA and CDR2 as FQGNSA. The germline V and J ends were trimmed by 9 bases and 8 bases, with 20 bases remaining between them.

This clonotype came up a few times. This chain joins TRBV21-1 and TRBJ2-7; the table calls TRBD2, which could not be checked here. TRBV21-1 is recorded as a pseudogene. The CDR3 spans 18 residues. CDR3 in amino acids: CASSKALGTSGRNYEQYF. DNA for the CDR3: TGTGCCAGCAGCAAAGCGCTGGGAACTAGCGGGAGGAACTACGAGCAGTACTTC.

This clonotype was recorded at least ten times. The chain combines TRBV7-9 with TRBJ2-1, with unresolved D. Germline V lookup: CDR1 SEHNR, CDR2 FQNEAQ (reference sequence). The CDR3 extends over 13 amino acids. With 5 bases removed from V and 4 bases from J, the gap between germline ends came to 9 bases. Written as DNA, the CDR3 is TGTGCCAGCAGCGCAACAGCGTACAATGAGCAGTTCTTC. Translating it yields CASSATAYNEQFF.

This clonotype was seen a handful of times. The chain recombines TRBV7-2 with TRBJ1-3, with D hard to call. The V end lost 1 base, the J end lost 9 bases, and 10 bases lay between the germline ends. There are 13 residues in the CDR3. Per the germline V gene, CDR1 is SGHTA and CDR2 is FQGNSA. The CDR3 is CASSLESRTTIYF. DNA for the CDR3: TGTGCCAGCAGCTTAGAGTCCAGGACCACCATATATTTT.

This clonotype has a single count. J is TRBJ2-2 and V is TRBV5-5; the D gene is possibly TRBD2 (6 bases). Looked up from germline, CDR1 is SGHKS and CDR2 is YYEKEE (reference sequence). The length of the CDR3 is 14 residues. Between the trimmed V and J ends, which lost 4 bases and 3 bases, there was a span of 10 bases. CDR3 DNA: TGTGCCAGCAGCGTCGGGAGTGACACCGGGGAGCTGTTTTTT. This codes for CASSVGSDTGELFF.

V and J are TRBV5-1 and TRBJ2-5; D not certain. V was trimmed by 1 base and J by 2 bases, leaving 6 bases between them. Germline V gene sequence: CDR1 SGHRS, CDR2 YFSETQ. CDR3 length equals 13 residues. For the CDR3, the DNA is TGCGCCAGCAGCTTGTGGGAACAAGAGACCCAGTACTTC. The encoded protein is CASSLWEQETQYF.

The chain employs TRBV18 and TRBJ1-1, with 7 bases that match TRBD1. CDR1 is KGHSH and CDR2 is LQKENI in the germline V gene. V lost 6 bases and J lost 3; bases outside the gene matches: 7. The CDR3 is 14 amino acids. The DNA for the CDR3 is TGTGCCAGCTCGCCGACAGGGAAGGACACTGAAGCTTTCTTT. The encoded protein is CASSPTGKDTEAFF.

The V and J genes are TRBV7-6 and TRBJ1-5, with 7 bases matching TRBD1. This CDR3 contains 15 residues. Germline CDR1 is SGHVS and CDR2 is FNYEAQ. The V and J ends lost 4 bases and 6 bases, in that order; junction bases with no gene match: 9. The CDR3 coding sequence is TGTGCCAGCAGCTCTGAGAGGGGGCGAGGTCAGCCCCAGCATTTT. Translated: CASSSERGRGQPQHF.

This clonotype was observed a handful of times. V usage is TRBV6-6 and J usage is TRBJ1-2; 9 bases align to TRBD1. The CDR3 consists of 15 residues. V dropped 0 bases and J dropped 7; count of bases not matched to a gene: 6. The germline V gene has CDR1 MNHNY and CDR2 SVGAGI (reference sequence). The CDR3 reads CASSYSSGQGSGYTF. The CDR3 DNA sequence: TGTGCCAGCAGTTACTCCTCCGGACAGGGGTCTGGCTACACCTTC.

This chain uses TRBV27 with TRBJ2-7; TRBD1 agrees at 10 bases. The length of the CDR3 is 14 residues. CDR1 is MNHEY, CDR2 SMNVEV, per germline (reference sequence). With 4 bases clipped from V and 6 bases from J, the junction kept 6 bases outside the gene matches. As DNA, the CDR3 is TGTGCCAGCAGTTCCGGGACAGGGGTTAGCGAGCAGTACTTC. Translating it yields CASSSGTGVSEQYF.

The V gene is TRBV6-5, the J gene TRBJ2-7; 8 bases line up with TRBD1. From germline, CDR1 is MNHEY and CDR2 SVGAGI. The length of the CDR3 is 16 residues. V was clipped by 0 bases and J by 3 bases; unmatched bases: 7. The CDR3 nucleotides are TGTGCCAGCAGTTACTCCGCCTTTGGACAGGGCTACGAGCAGTACTTC. The encoded protein is CASSYSAFGQGYEQYF.

The chain joins TRBV19 to TRBJ1-1, with TRBD1 matching 7 bases. The CDR3 consists of 15 residues. V was pared by 2 bases and J by 0 bases, with 3 bases of the junction left unmatched. Germline assignment: CDR1 LNHDA and CDR2 SQIVND (reference sequence). As DNA, the CDR3 is TGTGCCAGTAGTATAATGGGGACAGTGAACACTGAAGCTTTCTTT. Protein sequence: CASSIMGTVNTEAFF.

The chain is built from TRBV12-3 or TRBV12-4 and TRBJ2-7; tentatively, D is TRBD1 (5 bases). V shed 6 bases and J shed 7 bases, with 16 bases lying between them. The CDR3 is 13 residues long. CDR3 region: CASSATVYNEQYF. The CDR3, as DNA: TGTGCCAGCAGCGCGACAGTTTACAATGAGCAGTACTTC.